Detailed here is one T cell receptor beta chain. No antigen is known for it. The sample comes from a study of HIV-infected patients and healthy controls. The CDR3 spans 15 residues. J gave up 4 bases and V 5 bases, and 5 bases lay outside the gene matches. Findings of the study overall: HIV-infected patients and controls differed significantly in mean usage of eight alpha and eight beta V genes. The seeming recovery of the Gini index after therapy in HIV-infected patients vanished in size-matched data.

Antiretroviral therapy had run roughly three months, about 14 weeks, before follow-up blood collection. The repertoire came from unfractionated whole blood and reflected all unsorted peripheral T cells. cDNA was made from 400 to 500 ng RNA using alpha and beta constant primers. Each of the alpha and beta chains got its own library through chain-specific third strand synthesis with indices. The cDNA received a 5' RACE adapter containing a random hexamer plus an SP2 sequencing primer site. Each CDR3 protein is one row after TCRdb ran MiXCR on the 5' RACE reads. The table records about 10,000 distinct CDR3 sequences, almost 6% of them present only once.

This chain uses TRBV12-3 or TRBV12-4 with TRBJ2-1, with 10 bases aligning to TRBD2. The clonotype was recovered from an adult with HIV infection. The donor label of this sample is uncertain. The specimen was blood, collected during antiretroviral therapy. The CDR3 region has the DNA TGTGCCAGCAGTGCCCTAGCGGGAGTGTACAATGAGCAGTTCTTC. Protein sequence: CASSALAGVYNEQFF.